This T cell receptor (beta chain) came from a study of CD8+ T cells in alopecia areata. General study findings and limits: In blood and scalp, many expanded lesional clones persisted during tofacitinib. Relative to mice, TCR sharing across patients was less clear, a difference possibly HLA-related.

Germline V CDR1 and CDR2: SGHRS, YFSETQ. With 3 bases clipped from V and 1 base from J, the junction kept 3 bases outside the gene matches. This CDR3 is built from 15 residues. The authors extracted RNA and reverse transcribed it into cDNA as the sequencing template. TCRdb's copy holds only in-frame clones and misses some; the assay was immunoSEQ multiplex PCR. The table includes more than 150,000 clones, roughly 46% detected once. Treatment given: oral pan-JAK inhibitor, 5-10 mg twice daily. Collection of lesional scalp punch biopsies and peripheral blood was performed in alopecia areata patients. A few counts support this clone. Its antigen is as yet unknown.

The specimen comprised CD8+ T cells sorted from blood, sampled around week 54, from a patient treated with tofacitinib. The clonotype was recovered from a human donor with alopecia areata. This chain joins TRBV5-1 and TRBJ2-5; 10 bases align to TRBD2. The CDR3 loop is CASSSLAGVQETQYF. In DNA form, the CDR3 reads TGCGCCAGCAGCTCCCTAGCGGGGGTCCAAGAGACCCAGTACTTC.